This T cell receptor (beta chain) appears in the sequencing data of a study of T cells after posttransplantation cyclophosphamide. General observations from the study: Donor-recipient repertoire similarity was low at 1-2 months, rising over year one. Tissue-infiltrating T cells from skin or gut overlapped little with blood T cells.

Peripheral blood was collected from the related graft donor on the marrow donation day. The repertoire was sequenced with immunoSEQ multiplex PCR; TCRdb's copy has only in-frame clones and lacks some. The sample yields about 22,000 clones, around 73% seen once. This CDR3 comprises 16 residues. Germline V gene sequence: CDR1 MNHEY, CDR2 SVGAGI. Trimming removed 0 bases from V and 2 bases from J, with 10 bases in between. A note on this clone: The antigen remains unidentified.

This sequence originates from a woman aged 60 to 75 in good health, CMV-negative, and a related stem cell transplant donor. The V call is TRBV6-5, the J call TRBJ2-2; D possibly corresponds to TRBD1 (6 bases). Sample: memory CD4+ T cells sorted from PBMCs. The CDR3 loop reads CASSYSGTRNTGELFF. CDR3 sequence (DNA): TGTGCCAGCAGTTACTCTGGGACAAGAAACACCGGGGAGCTGTTTTTT.